Sequencing of this TCR beta chain was carried out in a study of T cells in pancreatic ductal adenocarcinoma. No neoadjuvant therapy was given to the selected pancreatic ductal adenocarcinoma patients before their surgery. Libraries were prepared by immunoSEQ multiplex PCR; TCRdb keeps only in-frame clonotypes and omits some of them. This table holds around 100,000 clones, roughly 96% found once. Worth noting for this clone: The antigen is not known.

Study results and caveats: Blood had more productive templates and 8 to 9.5-fold more unique clonotypes than tumor. Mean clonality was roughly 0.1 in tumors and roughly 0.068 in blood, not significantly different. Tumors hold more CD45RO+ effector T cells, which may bias toward lower diversity.

The CDR3 is 17 amino acids. V was pared by 3 bases and J by 9 bases, with 11 bases of the junction left unmatched. The germline V gene has CDR1 MGHRA and CDR2 YSYEKL. This TCR was sampled from a human donor with pancreatic ductal adenocarcinoma. The chain joins TRBV4-1 to TRBJ2-1, with TRBD2 identical over 13 bases. The sequencing sample was made of PBMCs. CDR3 sequence reads: CASSHPGLAGVGGEQFF. CDR3 in DNA: TGCGCCAGCAGCCACCCAGGACTAGCGGGAGTGGGGGGTGAGCAGTTCTTC.